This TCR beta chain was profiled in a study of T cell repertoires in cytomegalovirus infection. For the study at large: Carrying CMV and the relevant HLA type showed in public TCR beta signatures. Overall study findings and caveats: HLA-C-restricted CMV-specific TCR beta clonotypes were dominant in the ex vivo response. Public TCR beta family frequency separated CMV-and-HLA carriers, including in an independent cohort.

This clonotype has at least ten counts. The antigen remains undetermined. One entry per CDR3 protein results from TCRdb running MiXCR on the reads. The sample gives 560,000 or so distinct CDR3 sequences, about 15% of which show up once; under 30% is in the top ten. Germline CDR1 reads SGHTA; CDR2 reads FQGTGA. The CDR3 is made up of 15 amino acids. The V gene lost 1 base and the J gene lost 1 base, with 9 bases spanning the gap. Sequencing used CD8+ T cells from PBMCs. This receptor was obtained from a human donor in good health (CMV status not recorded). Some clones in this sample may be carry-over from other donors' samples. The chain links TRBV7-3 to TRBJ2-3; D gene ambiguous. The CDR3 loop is CASSLSSTRTDTQYF. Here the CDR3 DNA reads TGTGCCAGCAGCTTAAGTAGCACCCGCACAGATACGCAGTATTTT.